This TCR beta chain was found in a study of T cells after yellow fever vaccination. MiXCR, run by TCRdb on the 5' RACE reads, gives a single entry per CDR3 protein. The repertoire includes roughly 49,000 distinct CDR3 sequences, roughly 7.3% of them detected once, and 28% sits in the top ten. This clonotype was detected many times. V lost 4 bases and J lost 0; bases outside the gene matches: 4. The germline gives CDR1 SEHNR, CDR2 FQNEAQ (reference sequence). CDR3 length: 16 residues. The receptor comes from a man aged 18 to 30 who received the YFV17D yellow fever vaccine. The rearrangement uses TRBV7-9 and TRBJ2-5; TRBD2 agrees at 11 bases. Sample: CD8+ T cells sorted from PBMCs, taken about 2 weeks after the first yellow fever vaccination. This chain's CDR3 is CASSSTSGDYQETQYF. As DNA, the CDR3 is TGTGCCAGCAGCTCGACTAGCGGGGATTACCAAGAGACCCAGTACTTC.